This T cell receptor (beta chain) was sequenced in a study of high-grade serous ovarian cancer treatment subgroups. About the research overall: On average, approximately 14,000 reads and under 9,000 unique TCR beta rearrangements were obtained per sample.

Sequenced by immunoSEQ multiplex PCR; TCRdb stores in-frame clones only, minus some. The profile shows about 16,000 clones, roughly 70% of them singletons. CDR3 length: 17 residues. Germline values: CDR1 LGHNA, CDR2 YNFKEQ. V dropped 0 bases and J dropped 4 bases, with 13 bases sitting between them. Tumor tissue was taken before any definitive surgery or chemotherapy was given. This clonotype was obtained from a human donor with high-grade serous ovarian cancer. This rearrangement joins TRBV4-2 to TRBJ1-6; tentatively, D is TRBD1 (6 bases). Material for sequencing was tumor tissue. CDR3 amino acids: CASSQEFRTEYNSPLHF. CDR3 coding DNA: TGTGCCAGCAGCCAAGAGTTCCGGACAGAGTATAATTCACCCCTCCACTTT.